This T cell receptor beta chain was recovered during a study of cytomegalovirus exposure and HLA in healthy donors. Study background: Earlier findings included 117 million unique TCR beta sequences obtained from some 180 million T cells.

The CDR3 spans 14 residues. V lost 3 bases, J lost 6 bases, and 9 bases lay in between. CDR1 is MNHEY and CDR2 is SMNVEV in the germline V gene (reference sequence). As regards this clone: What it recognizes is unknown.

Overall study findings and caveats: TCR beta chains numbering under 200 were designated cytomegalovirus-associated. As a later analysis showed, several of the most significant clusters appeared to be linked to common viral pathogens. Later analysis suggested most CMV-associated TCR beta chains were HLA-restricted.

The PCR contained 60 Vbeta and 13 Jbeta primers. Using immunoSEQ multiplex PCR, the repertoire was profiled, and TCRdb retains in-frame clones only, with some absent. There are 100,000 to 130,000 clones in the sample; around 76% occur only once, and approximately 2% lies in the top ten. Specimen: PBMCs. The gene calls are TRBV27 and TRBJ1-6, with D perhaps matching TRBD1 (5 bases). This TCR was sampled from a man between 18 and 35 years old in good health and CMV-seronegative. This CDR3 reads CASSLGQFNSPLHF. DNA for the CDR3: TGTGCCAGCAGTTTGGGGCAGTTTAATTCACCCCTCCACTTT.